This TCR beta chain was observed in a study of cytomegalovirus exposure and HLA in healthy donors. Whole-study results and caveats: Presence/absence analyses supposed approximately even sequencing depth among donors. The authors later linked a missense DCLRE1C variant to TCR beta V- and J-gene trimming.

Worth noting for this clone: The antigen is unknown.

The study ran its PCR with 60 Vbeta and 13 Jbeta primers. Here immunoSEQ multiplex PCR was the method, and the copy in TCRdb shows in-frame clones only, minus some. The sample lists 200,000 to 250,000 clones; 70% to 80% were seen once. Germline assignment: CDR1 GTSNPN and CDR2 SVGIG (reference sequence). V was shortened by 0 bases and J by 1 base, with 6 bases between the two germline ends. The CDR3 runs 14 residues. The TCR sequence derives from a woman in her twenties or thirties in good health and CMV-seronegative. The rearrangement uses TRBV30 and TRBJ2-2, with unresolved D. Sequencing input: PBMCs. CDR3 DNA sequence: TGTGCCTGGAGTGTACTGATGAACACCGGGGAGCTGTTTTTT. Translating it yields CAWSVLMNTGELFF. Supplemented by reference TRBV30 and TRBJ2-2, the full variable domain reads SQTIHQWPATLVQPVGSPLSLECTVEGTSNPNLYWYRQAAGRGLQLLFYSVGIGQISSEVPQNLSASRPQDRQFILSSKKLLLSDSGFYLCAWSVLMNTGELFFGEGSRLTVL.